This T cell receptor (beta chain) comes out of a study of graft-versus-host responses after intestinal transplantation. About the research overall: Following induction with anti-thymocyte globulin, all recipients were given tacrolimus and steroids for two to four years.

Measured with immunoSEQ multiplex PCR; TCRdb has only the in-frame clones, and not every one. The data show around 29,000 clones, 70% to 90% seen once. Broader study findings: Some GvH clones were seen earlier in gut or blood, suggesting intestinal origin.

This clone was found a few times. Its antigen is not identified. Source: PBMCs, taken about 420 days after intestinal transplantation. This receptor was obtained from a human patient who received an intestinal transplant, so some T cells may come from the graft donor.

The CDR3 sequence is CASARVGAETQYF. The CDR3 bases are TGCGCCAGCGCGAGGGTAGGGGCAGAGACCCAGTACTTC. The V and J genes are TRBV4-1 and TRBJ2-5; D possibly uses TRBD1 or TRBD2 (5 bases each). Germline values: CDR1 MGHRA, CDR2 YSYEKL. This CDR3 is built from 13 residues. V lost 8 bases and J 4 bases, leaving 14 bases between the germline ends.